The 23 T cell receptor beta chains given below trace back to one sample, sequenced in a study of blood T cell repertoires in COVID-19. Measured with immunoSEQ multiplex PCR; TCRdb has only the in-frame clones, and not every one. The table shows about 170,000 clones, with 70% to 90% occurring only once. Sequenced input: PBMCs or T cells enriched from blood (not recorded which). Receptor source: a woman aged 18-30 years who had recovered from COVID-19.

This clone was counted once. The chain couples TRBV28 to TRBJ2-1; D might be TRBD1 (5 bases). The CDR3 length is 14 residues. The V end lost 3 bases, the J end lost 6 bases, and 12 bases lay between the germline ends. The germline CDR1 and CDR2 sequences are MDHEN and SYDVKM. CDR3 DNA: TGTGCCAGCAGTTTGTTGGGTAGGGGCAATGAGCAGTTCTTC. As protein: CASSLLGRGNEQFF.

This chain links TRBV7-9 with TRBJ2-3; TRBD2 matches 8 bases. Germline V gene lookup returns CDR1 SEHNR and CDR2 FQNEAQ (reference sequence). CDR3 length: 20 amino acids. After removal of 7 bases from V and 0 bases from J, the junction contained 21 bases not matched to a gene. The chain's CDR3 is CASIRDSGKAKVPSTDTQYF. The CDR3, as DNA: TGTGCCAGCATCAGGGATAGCGGGAAGGCGAAAGTTCCTAGCACAGATACGCAGTATTTT. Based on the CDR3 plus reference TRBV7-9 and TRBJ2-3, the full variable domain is DTGVSQNPRHKITKRGQNVTFRCDPISEHNRLYWYRQTLGQGPEFLTYFQNEAQLEKSRLLSDRFSAERPKGSFSTLEIQRTEQGDSAMYLCASIRDSGKAKVPSTDTQYFGPGTRLTVL.

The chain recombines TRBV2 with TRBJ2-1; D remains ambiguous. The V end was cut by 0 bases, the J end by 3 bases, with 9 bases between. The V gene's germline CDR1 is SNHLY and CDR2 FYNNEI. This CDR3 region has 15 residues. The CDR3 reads CASSEARRNYNEQFF. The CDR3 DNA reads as TGTGCCAGCAGTGAAGCGCGTCGAAACTACAATGAGCAGTTCTTC.

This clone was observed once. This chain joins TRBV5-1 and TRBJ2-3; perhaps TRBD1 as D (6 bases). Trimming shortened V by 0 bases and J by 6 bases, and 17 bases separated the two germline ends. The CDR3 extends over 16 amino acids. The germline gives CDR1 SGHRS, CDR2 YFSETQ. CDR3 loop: CASSLEVTGATDTQYF. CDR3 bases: TGCGCCAGCAGCTTGGAGGTGACAGGAGCTACGGATACGCAGTATTTT.

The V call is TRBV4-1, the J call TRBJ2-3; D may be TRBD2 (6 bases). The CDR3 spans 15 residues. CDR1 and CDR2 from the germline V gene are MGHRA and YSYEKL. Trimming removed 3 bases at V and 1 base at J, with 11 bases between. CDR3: CASSQPTRGTDTQYF. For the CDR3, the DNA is TGCGCCAGCAGCCAGCCGACTAGGGGCACAGATACGCAGTATTTT.

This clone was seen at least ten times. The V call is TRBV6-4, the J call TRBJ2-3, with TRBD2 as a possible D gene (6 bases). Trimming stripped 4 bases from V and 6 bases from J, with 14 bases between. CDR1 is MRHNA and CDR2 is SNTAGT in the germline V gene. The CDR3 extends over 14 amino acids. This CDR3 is CASSVTGEGDTQYF. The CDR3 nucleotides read TGTGCCAGCAGTGTTACGGGAGAGGGGGATACGCAGTATTTT.

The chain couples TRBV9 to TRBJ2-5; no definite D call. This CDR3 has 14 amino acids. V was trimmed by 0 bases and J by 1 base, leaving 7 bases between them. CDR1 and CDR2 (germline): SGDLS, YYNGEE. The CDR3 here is CASSVAPLQETQYF. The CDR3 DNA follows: TGTGCCAGCAGCGTAGCCCCACTCCAAGAGACCCAGTACTTC. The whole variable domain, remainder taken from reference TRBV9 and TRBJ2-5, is DSGVTQTPKHLITATGQRVTLRCSPRSGDLSVYWYQQSLDQGLQFLIQYYNGEERAKGNILERFSAQQFPDLHSELNLSSLELGDSALYFCASSVAPLQETQYFGPGTRLLVL.

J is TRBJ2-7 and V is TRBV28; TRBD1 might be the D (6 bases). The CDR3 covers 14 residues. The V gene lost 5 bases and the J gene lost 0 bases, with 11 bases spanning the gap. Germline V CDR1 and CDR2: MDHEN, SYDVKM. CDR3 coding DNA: TGTGCCAGCAGTACAACAGGGACCTCCTACGAGCAGTACTTC. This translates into CASSTTGTSYEQYF.

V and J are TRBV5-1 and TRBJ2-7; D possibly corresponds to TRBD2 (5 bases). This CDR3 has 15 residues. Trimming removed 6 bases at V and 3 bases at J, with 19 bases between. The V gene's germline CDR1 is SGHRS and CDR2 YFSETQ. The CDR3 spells CASIPAPGNSYEQYF. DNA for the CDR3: TGCGCCAGCATTCCAGCCCCCGGGAATAGCTACGAGCAGTACTTC. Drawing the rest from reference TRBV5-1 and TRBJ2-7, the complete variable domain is KAGVTQTPRYLIKTRGQQVTLSCSPISGHRSVSWYQQTPGQGLQFLFEYFSETQRNKGNFPGRFSGRQFSNSRSEMNVSTLELGDSALYLCASIPAPGNSYEQYFGPGTRLTVT.

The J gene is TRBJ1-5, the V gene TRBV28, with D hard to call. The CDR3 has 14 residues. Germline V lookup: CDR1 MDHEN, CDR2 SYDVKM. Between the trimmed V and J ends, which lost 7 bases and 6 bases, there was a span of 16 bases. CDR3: CASMNRGFGQPQHF. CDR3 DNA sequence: TGTGCCAGCATGAACCGGGGTTTTGGTCAGCCCCAGCATTTT.

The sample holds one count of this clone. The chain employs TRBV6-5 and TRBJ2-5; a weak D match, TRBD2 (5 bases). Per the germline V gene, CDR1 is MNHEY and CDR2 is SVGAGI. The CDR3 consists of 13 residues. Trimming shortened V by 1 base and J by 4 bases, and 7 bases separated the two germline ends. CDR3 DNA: TGTGCCAGCAGTTACTTTCGGGGAGAGACCCAGTACTTC. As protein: CASSYFRGETQYF.

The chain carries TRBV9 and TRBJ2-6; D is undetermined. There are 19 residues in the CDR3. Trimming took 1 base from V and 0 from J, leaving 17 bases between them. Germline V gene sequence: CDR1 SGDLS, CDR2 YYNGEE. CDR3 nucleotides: TGTGCCAGCAGCGTATGGGCAGGCCTCTCCCTCTCTGGGGCCAACGTCCTGACTTTC. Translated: CASSVWAGLSLSGANVLTF.

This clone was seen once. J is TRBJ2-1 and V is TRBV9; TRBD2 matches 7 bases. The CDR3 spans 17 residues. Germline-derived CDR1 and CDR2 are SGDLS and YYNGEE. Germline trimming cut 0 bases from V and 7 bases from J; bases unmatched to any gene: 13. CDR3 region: CASSVDPPAGVGNEQFF. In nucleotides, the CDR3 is TGTGCCAGCAGCGTAGACCCCCCGGCGGGAGTCGGGAATGAGCAGTTCTTC.

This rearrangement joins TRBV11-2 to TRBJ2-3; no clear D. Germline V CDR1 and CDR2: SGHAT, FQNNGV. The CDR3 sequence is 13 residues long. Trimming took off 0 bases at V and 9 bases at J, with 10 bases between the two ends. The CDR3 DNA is TGTGCCAGCAGCTTAGATTACCCGGAGACGCAGTATTTT. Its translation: CASSLDYPETQYF.

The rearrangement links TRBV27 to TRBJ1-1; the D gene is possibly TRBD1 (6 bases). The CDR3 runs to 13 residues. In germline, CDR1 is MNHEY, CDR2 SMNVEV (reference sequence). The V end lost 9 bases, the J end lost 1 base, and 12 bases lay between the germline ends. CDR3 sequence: CARQGGGNTEAFF. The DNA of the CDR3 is TGTGCCAGACAGGGTGGAGGGAACACTGAAGCTTTCTTT.

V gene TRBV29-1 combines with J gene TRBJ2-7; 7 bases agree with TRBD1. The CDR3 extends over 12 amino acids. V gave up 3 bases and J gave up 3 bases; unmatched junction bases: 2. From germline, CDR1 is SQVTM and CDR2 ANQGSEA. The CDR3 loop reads CSVEDRHYEQYF. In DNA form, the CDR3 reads TGCAGCGTTGAGGACAGGCACTACGAGCAGTACTTC.

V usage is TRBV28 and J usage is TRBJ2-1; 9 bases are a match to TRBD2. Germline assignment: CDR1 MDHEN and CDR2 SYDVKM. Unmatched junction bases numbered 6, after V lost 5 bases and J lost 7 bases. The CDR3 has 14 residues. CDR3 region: CASSPSLAGNEQFF. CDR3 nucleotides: TGTGCCAGCAGTCCTTCGCTAGCGGGAAATGAGCAGTTCTTC.

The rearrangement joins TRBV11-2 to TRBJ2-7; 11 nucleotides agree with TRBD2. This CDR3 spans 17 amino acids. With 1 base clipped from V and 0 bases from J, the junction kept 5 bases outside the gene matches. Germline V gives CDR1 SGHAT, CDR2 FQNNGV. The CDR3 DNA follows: TGTGCCAGCAGCTTAGGGGGACTAGCGGCTAGCTCCTACGAGCAGTACTTC. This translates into CASSLGGLAASSYEQYF.

The CDR3 DNA reads TGCGCCAGCAGCGCCCCGGGACTAGCGGGAGTCAATGAGCAGTTCTTC. Its protein product is CASSAPGLAGVNEQFF. The chain recombines TRBV5-1 with TRBJ2-1; 14 bases match TRBD2. Looked up from germline, CDR1 is SGHRS and CDR2 is YFSETQ. The CDR3 runs 16 residues. The ends lost 4 bases at V and 6 bases at J; junction bases unmatched: 6. Looking up the rest from reference TRBV5-1 and TRBJ2-1 gives the full variable domain: KAGVTQTPRYLIKTRGQQVTLSCSPISGHRSVSWYQQTPGQGLQFLFEYFSETQRNKGNFPGRFSGRQFSNSRSEMNVSTLELGDSALYLCASSAPGLAGVNEQFFGPGTRLTVL.

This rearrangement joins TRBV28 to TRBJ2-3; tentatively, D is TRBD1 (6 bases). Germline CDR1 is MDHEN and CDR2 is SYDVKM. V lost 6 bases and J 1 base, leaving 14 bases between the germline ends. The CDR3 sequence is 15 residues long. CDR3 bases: TGTGCCAGCAGCGCAACGTGGGGGCGCACAGATACGCAGTATTTT. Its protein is CASSATWGRTDTQYF.

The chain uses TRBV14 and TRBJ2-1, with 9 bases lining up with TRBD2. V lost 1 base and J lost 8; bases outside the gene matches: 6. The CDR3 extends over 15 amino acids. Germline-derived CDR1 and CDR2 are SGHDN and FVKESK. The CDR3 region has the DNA TGTGCCAGCAGCCAAGTCGCGGGAGGGAGCTATGAGCAGTTCTTC. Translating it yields CASSQVAGGSYEQFF.

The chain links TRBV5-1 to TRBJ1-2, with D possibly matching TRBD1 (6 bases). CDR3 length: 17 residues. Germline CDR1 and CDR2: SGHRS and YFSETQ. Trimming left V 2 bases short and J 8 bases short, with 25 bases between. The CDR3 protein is CASSFLQGGVHGSGYTF. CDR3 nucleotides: TGCGCCAGCAGCTTTCTACAGGGAGGGGTCCATGGTTCGGGCTACACCTTC.

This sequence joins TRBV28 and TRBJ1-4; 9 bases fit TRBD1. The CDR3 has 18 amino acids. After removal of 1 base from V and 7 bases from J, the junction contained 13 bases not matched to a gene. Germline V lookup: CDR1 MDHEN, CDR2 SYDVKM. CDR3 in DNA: TGTGCCAGCAGTTTATTATGGGACAGGGCTCAGGGGATTGAAAAACTGTTTTTT. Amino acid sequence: CASSLLWDRAQGIEKLFF.